One and the same sample provided the 31 T cell receptor beta chains below, sequenced in a study of T cell responses to AZD1222 COVID-19 vaccine. Measured with immunoSEQ multiplex PCR; TCRdb has only the in-frame clones, and not every one. The table lists roughly 190,000 clones, 85% to 95% of them singletons. Sequencing was performed on peripheral blood, taken on day 0 of AZD1222 vaccination. The origin of the receptors is an adult in good health.

The chain carries TRBV24-1 and TRBJ2-5, with D uncertain. V was trimmed by 3 bases and J by 1 base, leaving 5 bases between them. The germline V gene encodes CDR1 KGHDR and CDR2 SFDVKD. The CDR3 is 13 residues long. This CDR3 reads CATSDNVQETQYF. The CDR3, as DNA: TGTGCCACCAGTGATAACGTCCAAGAGACCCAGTACTTC.

V usage is TRBV25-1 and J usage is TRBJ1-1; D gene uncertain. V was cut by 7 bases and J by 0 bases, with 9 bases left in between. Germline V gene data show CDR1 as MGHDK and CDR2 as SYGVNS. The CDR3 runs to 13 residues. The CDR3 loop is CASISGVNTEAFF. In nucleotides, the CDR3 is TGTGCCAGCATCTCCGGCGTGAACACTGAAGCTTTCTTT.

This clone was picked up one time. The chain combines TRBV5-1 with TRBJ1-1; possible D gene TRBD1, 5 bases. Germline CDR1 and CDR2: SGHRS and YFSETQ. Trimming shortened V by 0 bases and J by 2 bases, and 11 bases separated the two germline ends. There are 15 residues in the CDR3. The CDR3 reads CASSLVGAANTEAFF. Here the CDR3 DNA reads TGCGCCAGCAGCTTGGTAGGGGCCGCTAACACTGAAGCTTTCTTT.

The chain has TRBV3-1 (or the pseudogene TRBV3-2) and TRBJ1-5, with 8 bases that match TRBD1. This CDR3 region has 14 residues. With V trimmed by 4 bases and J by 2 bases, 1 base remained unmatched. The V gene's germline CDR1 is LGHDT and CDR2 YNNKEL (reference sequence). The CDR3 protein is CASSPTGGNQPQHF. The CDR3 bases are TGTGCCAGCAGCCCGACAGGGGGCAATCAGCCCCAGCATTTT.

The chain joins TRBV11-2 to TRBJ1-1; no clear D. The V end lost 2 bases, the J end lost 5 bases, and 6 bases lay between the germline ends. Germline CDR1 and CDR2: SGHAT and FQNNGV. The CDR3 is made up of 12 amino acids. Here the CDR3 reads CASSLLGTEAFF. For the CDR3, the DNA is TGTGCCAGCAGCTTATTAGGGACTGAAGCTTTCTTT.

CDR3 nucleotides: TGTGCCAGCAGTTCCCGGGGGGCCGCAGATACGCAGTATTTT. Its translation: CASSSRGAADTQYF. This chain joins TRBV27 and TRBJ2-3; D is possibly TRBD2 (7 bases). Trimming stripped 4 bases from V and 4 bases from J, with 12 bases between. This CDR3 region has 14 residues. Germline lookup yields CDR1 MNHEY and CDR2 SMNVEV (reference sequence).

Of note for this clone: Additional DNA sequences in this sample encode the identical CDR3. V gene TRBV9 combines with J gene TRBJ2-5, with 9 bases identical to TRBD1. Per the germline V gene, CDR1 is SGDLS and CDR2 is YYNGEE. The CDR3 has 14 residues. Trimming cost V 0 bases and J 4 bases; bases outside gene matches: 1. The CDR3 DNA is TGTGCCAGCAGCGTAGAGGGACAGGGAGAGACCCAGTACTTC. Its translation is CASSVEGQGETQYF.

This rearrangement joins TRBV9 to TRBJ2-2, with a weak D call TRBD1 (6 bases). This CDR3 has 15 residues. Trimming removed 2 bases from V and 0 bases from J, with 8 bases in between. Germline-derived CDR1 and CDR2 are SGDLS and YYNGEE. The DNA for the CDR3 is TGTGCCAGCAGCGTGGGACACTCGAACACCGGGGAGCTGTTTTTT. The encoded protein is CASSVGHSNTGELFF.

The rearrangement uses TRBV18 and TRBJ1-4; no reliable D call. Germline CDR1 KGHSH, CDR2 LQKENI. The length of the CDR3 is 12 residues. The germline V and J ends were trimmed by 1 base and 15 bases, with 12 bases remaining between them. The CDR3 DNA sequence: TGTGCCAGCTCACCACAGGGTATGGAGGTGTTTTTT. Translation gives CASSPQGMEVFF.

The V call is TRBV6-4, the J call TRBJ1-1; a weak D match, TRBD1 (5 bases). Germline assignment: CDR1 MRHNA and CDR2 SNTAGT. CDR3 length: 15 residues. Trimming took 0 bases from V and 5 from J, leaving 13 bases between them. The CDR3 sequence is CASSDSEMGVTEAFF. CDR3 bases: TGTGCCAGCAGTGACTCGGAGATGGGGGTAACTGAAGCTTTCTTT.

This chain links TRBV30 with TRBJ1-2; D unresolved. The length of the CDR3 is 12 residues. The germline CDR1 and CDR2 sequences are GTSNPN and SVGIG (reference sequence). V was pared by 3 bases and J by 7 bases, with 12 bases between. CDR3 sequence reads: CAWRDAGSGYTF. The CDR3, as DNA: TGTGCCTGGAGGGACGCGGGGAGTGGCTACACCTTC.

The V and J genes are TRBV9 and TRBJ2-2; 8 positions agree with TRBD2. This CDR3 spans 14 amino acids. CDR1 is SGDLS and CDR2 is YYNGEE in the germline V gene. The V and J ends lost 0 bases and 6 bases, in that order; junction bases with no gene match: 1. CDR3 protein: CASSVDSGAGELFF. In DNA, the CDR3 is TGTGCCAGCAGCGTAGATAGCGGGGCCGGGGAGCTGTTTTTT.

The chain uses TRBV3-1 (or the pseudogene TRBV3-2) and TRBJ2-3; D gene ambiguous. The germline V and J ends were trimmed by 4 bases and 4 bases, with 9 bases remaining between them. The CDR3 runs to 13 residues. Germline V lookup: CDR1 LGHDT, CDR2 YNNKEL (reference sequence). The CDR3 is CASSRAQADTQYF. As DNA, the CDR3 is TGTGCCAGCAGCCGGGCCCAAGCAGATACGCAGTATTTT.

This rearrangement joins TRBV28 to TRBJ1-2; D is ambiguous. V dropped 4 bases and J dropped 5 bases, with 17 bases sitting between them. The CDR3 has 15 residues. The germline CDR1 and CDR2 sequences are MDHEN and SYDVKM. CDR3 DNA: TGTGCCAGCAGTTCCCCGGACGCGCGGGAGTATGGCTACACCTTC. Encoded protein: CASSSPDAREYGYTF.

The rearrangement links TRBV3-1 (or the pseudogene TRBV3-2) to TRBJ1-6; no definite D call. Germline V CDR1 and CDR2: LGHDT, YNNKEL (reference sequence). The CDR3 covers 14 residues. The V end lost 4 bases, the J end lost 10 bases, and 14 bases lay between the germline ends. The CDR3 nucleotides read TGTGCCAGCAGCCCCCAATCAAGAGACTCACCCCTCCACTTT. Protein product: CASSPQSRDSPLHF.

The J gene is TRBJ1-5, the V gene TRBV6-2 or TRBV6-3, with 8 bases aligning to TRBD1. The CDR3 sequence is 12 residues long. The V segment lost 6 bases and the J segment 6 bases; nucleotides outside the gene matches: 1. Germline CDR1 reads MNHEY; CDR2 reads SVGEGT. CDR3 amino acids: CASSQGAQPQHF. The CDR3 DNA sequence: TGTGCCAGCAGCCAGGGGGCTCAGCCCCAGCATTTT.

The chain carries TRBV6-5 and TRBJ1-2; 9 nucleotides match TRBD1. The V gene end was trimmed by 0 bases and the J gene end by 5 bases; junction bases not matched to a gene: 4. The CDR3 totals 15 residues. Germline assignment: CDR1 MNHEY and CDR2 SVGAGI. CDR3 amino acids: CASSYSYRGRYGYTF. In DNA form, the CDR3 reads TGTGCCAGCAGTTACTCGTACAGGGGGCGGTATGGCTACACCTTC.

This chain uses TRBV9 with TRBJ1-3, with no clear D. Trimming took off 2 bases at V and 0 bases at J, with 6 bases between the two ends. The CDR3 loop spans 14 amino acids. Germline CDR1 SGDLS, CDR2 YYNGEE. CDR3 sequence reads: CASSVTSSGNTIYF. In DNA form, the CDR3 reads TGTGCCAGCAGCGTCACGAGCTCTGGAAACACCATATATTTT.

The genes are TRBV7-8 and TRBJ1-6; TRBD1 matches 7 bases. Looked up from germline, CDR1 is SGHVS and CDR2 is FQNEAQ. This CDR3 has 16 residues. The V gene end was trimmed by 5 bases and the J gene end by 7 bases; junction bases not matched to a gene: 11. The CDR3 loop reads CASSLRTGSPNSPLHF. For the CDR3, the DNA is TGTGCCAGCAGCCTTAGGACAGGTTCGCCGAATTCACCCCTCCACTTT.

This clone has a single count. V is TRBV28 and J is TRBJ1-2; D may be TRBD1 (5 bases). V gave up 6 bases and J gave up 8 bases, with 13 bases separating them. This CDR3 is 12 amino acids long. The germline gives CDR1 MDHEN, CDR2 SYDVKM. This CDR3 reads CASSLTGFGYTF. The DNA for the CDR3 is TGTGCCAGCAGCCTAACAGGCTTCGGCTACACCTTC.

V gene TRBV5-8 combines with J gene TRBJ1-2, with D possibly matching TRBD1 (5 bases). CDR3 length equals 16 residues. Germline assignment: CDR1 SGHTS and CDR2 YDEGEE. The germline V and J ends were trimmed by 0 bases and 8 bases, with 20 bases remaining between them. Written as DNA, the CDR3 is TGTGCCAGCAGCTTGGACCGAAATAGGGGAACGAGCGGCTACACCTTC. This gives the protein CASSLDRNRGTSGYTF.

The J gene is TRBJ1-2, the V gene TRBV9; D gene unclear. The CDR3 spans 15 residues. The germline V gene encodes CDR1 SGDLS and CDR2 YYNGEE. The V end was cut by 0 bases, the J end by 6 bases, with 15 bases between. The CDR3 sequence is CASSVAFLNDHGYTF. The CDR3 bases are TGTGCCAGCAGCGTAGCATTCTTGAACGACCATGGCTACACCTTC.

In its sample, this clone was seen once. This chain connects TRBV10-3 to TRBJ2-5, with D perhaps matching TRBD1 (8 bases). The germline V gene has CDR1 ENHRY and CDR2 SYGVKD. This CDR3 spans 16 amino acids. V gave up 4 bases and J gave up 5 bases, with 20 bases separating them. CDR3 residues: CAISGRETSGGETQYF. In DNA form, the CDR3 reads TGTGCCATCAGTGGGCGGGAGACCTCAGGGGGCGAGACCCAGTACTTC.

V gene TRBV28 combines with J gene TRBJ1-3, with D possibly matching TRBD1 (6 bases). Germline V gene sequence: CDR1 MDHEN, CDR2 SYDVKM. V shed 5 bases and J shed 1 base, with 9 bases lying between them. This CDR3 is built from 14 residues. CDR3 amino acids: CASSPRGSGNTIYF. The DNA of the CDR3 is TGTGCCAGCAGTCCCAGGGGATCTGGAAACACCATATATTTT.

V and J are TRBV5-1 and TRBJ1-2, with TRBD1 matching 10 bases. The V gene's germline CDR1 is SGHRS and CDR2 YFSETQ. Unmatched junction bases numbered 7, after V lost 4 bases and J lost 7 bases. This CDR3 is 14 amino acids long. The chain's CDR3 is CASSTDRGIGGYTF. CDR3 bases: TGCGCCAGCAGCACGGACAGGGGGATAGGTGGCTACACCTTC.

J is TRBJ1-6 and V is TRBV3-1 (or the pseudogene TRBV3-2); 11 nucleotides align to TRBD1. This CDR3 contains 14 residues. Trimming at V came to 5 bases and at J to 14 bases, leaving 8 bases not matched to a gene. Germline V gene sequence: CDR1 LGHDT, CDR2 YNNKEL (reference sequence). CDR3 nucleotide sequence: TGTGCCAGCAGCTTCGCTCCGGGACAGGGGGCCCTCCACTTT. It yields the protein CASSFAPGQGALHF.

The V gene is TRBV2, the J gene TRBJ1-3; D remains unclear. V lost 1 base and J lost 2, with 6 bases in between. CDR3 length: 14 residues. CDR1 and CDR2 (germline): SNHLY, FYNNEI. DNA for the CDR3: TGTGCCAGCAGTGAAGAGGGAACTGGAAACACCATATATTTT. Its translation is CASSEEGTGNTIYF.

The genes are TRBV4-2 and TRBJ1-1, with 8 nucleotides matching TRBD1. The CDR3 is 15 amino acids. Per germline, CDR1 LGHNA and CDR2 YNFKEQ. V lost 2 bases to trimming and J lost 4 bases; unmatched junction nucleotides: 6. The CDR3, as DNA: TGTGCCAGCAGCCAATCTACCGACAGGGGCACTGAAGCTTTCTTT. This sequence encodes CASSQSTDRGTEAFF.

This chain links TRBV9 with TRBJ1-4; 7 nucleotides agree with TRBD1. V gave up 4 bases and J gave up 7 bases; unmatched junction bases: 7. This CDR3 contains 14 residues. Germline loops: CDR1 SGDLS, CDR2 YYNGEE. Here the CDR3 reads CASSTPGQSEKLFF. DNA of the CDR3: TGTGCCAGCAGCACACCGGGACAGAGTGAAAAACTGTTTTTT.

CDR3: CATSDASGGSYNEQFF. CDR3 bases: TGTGCCACCAGTGATGCCTCGGGGGGATCCTACAATGAGCAGTTCTTC. The chain combines TRBV24-1 with TRBJ2-1; 7 nucleotides line up with TRBD2. The germline V gene encodes CDR1 KGHDR and CDR2 SFDVKD. V shed 3 bases and J 1 base; nucleotides not matched to a gene: 5. The CDR3 extends over 16 amino acids.

This clone was picked up one time. V gene TRBV6-5 combines with J gene TRBJ1-4, with 10 bases that match TRBD1. J gave up 13 bases and V 9 bases, and 14 bases lay outside the gene matches. The CDR3 is made up of 14 amino acids. The germline CDR1 and CDR2 sequences are MNHEY and SVGAGI. CDR3 residues: CASRGGQGSYRLFF. CDR3 bases: TGTGCCAGTCGGGGGGGACAGGGGAGTTACCGACTGTTTTTT.